This T cell receptor (beta chain) was captured by sequencing in a study of blood T cell repertoires in COVID-19. Study context: COVID-19 samples, acute and convalescent, were from the United States, Italy and Spain. The analysed material was cDNA or gDNA that came from T cells, B-cell-depleted T cells, or PBMCs.

Trimming pared 8 bases from V and 6 bases from J, leaving 14 bases between. The CDR3 runs to 13 residues. Germline V lookup: CDR1 MGHDK, CDR2 SYGVNS. Original processing notes: Scientists estimated how many nucleated cells there were by amplifying reference gene primers. TCRdb keeps only in-frame clones here, not all; method: immunoSEQ multiplex PCR. V, J and clone size reflect that table, while D and trimming were determined from the DNA. This sample yields approximately 240,000 clones, of which nearly 85% are seen a single time; roughly 5% belongs to the top ten. This sequence originates from a human donor in a cohort sampled during active COVID-19. The sequencing input was peripheral blood. The chain employs TRBV25-1 and TRBJ1-5, with D perhaps matching TRBD1 (5 bases). The CDR3 region has the DNA TGTGCCAGCTGCGGGGGGGGAGGTCAGCCCCAGCATTTT. Its protein is CASCGGGGQPQHF.